The next 9 T cell receptor beta chains were all read from a single sample in a study of blood T cell repertoires in COVID-19. Only in-frame clones appear in the TCRdb table, and some are missing; sequencing was by immunoSEQ multiplex PCR. The sample holds approximately 280,000 clones, more than 80% seen once. The material sequenced was peripheral blood. Every receptor here comes from a woman between 25 and 40 years old with COVID-19, enrolled during active disease.

The chain has TRBV15 and TRBJ1-4; D is unclear. Trimming took 0 bases from V and 0 from J, leaving 14 bases between them. The CDR3 loop spans 18 amino acids. Germline V CDR1 and CDR2: LNHNV, YYDKDF (reference sequence). The CDR3: CATSRDRWSGATNEKLFF. CDR3 DNA: TGTGCCACCAGCAGAGATCGGTGGTCAGGTGCAACTAATGAAAAACTGTTTTTT.

The chain couples TRBV6-5 to TRBJ2-3; 10 nucleotides match TRBD2. The germline gives CDR1 MNHEY, CDR2 SVGAGI. CDR3 size: 15 residues. The V and J ends lost 6 bases and 4 bases, in that order; junction bases with no gene match: 7. The CDR3 spells CASSRLAGVADTQYF. The CDR3 DNA sequence: TGTGCCAGCAGCCGGCTAGCGGGAGTTGCAGATACGCAGTATTTT.

J is TRBJ1-1 and V is TRBV9, with 8 bases that match TRBD1. The junction had 5 bases not matched to a gene; V was cut back by 4 bases and J by 0 bases. Germline CDR1 SGDLS, CDR2 YYNGEE. This CDR3 is built from 15 residues. The CDR3 DNA sequence: TGTGCCAGCAGCCTGGGGACAGGAATGAACACTGAAGCTTTCTTT. As protein: CASSLGTGMNTEAFF. Using reference TRBV9 and TRBJ1-1 for the parts outside the CDR3, the full variable domain is DSGVTQTPKHLITATGQRVTLRCSPRSGDLSVYWYQQSLDQGLQFLIQYYNGEERAKGNILERFSAQQFPDLHSELNLSSLELGDSALYFCASSLGTGMNTEAFFGQGTRLTVV.

The chain joins TRBV20-1 to TRBJ1-3; possibly TRBD1 for D (5 bases). This CDR3 has 13 residues. Germline values: CDR1 DFQATT, CDR2 SNEGSKA (reference sequence). V lost 3 bases to trimming and J lost 0 bases, with 6 bases between them. CDR3 residues: CSASDSSGNTIYF. For the CDR3, the DNA is TGCAGTGCTAGTGACAGCTCTGGAAACACCATATATTTT.

This clone was counted a few times. This chain uses TRBV19 with TRBJ1-5; D uncertain. There are 13 residues in the CDR3. Trimming cost V 2 bases and J 4 bases, with 6 bases left between them. In germline, CDR1 is LNHDA, CDR2 SQIVND (reference sequence). The CDR3, as DNA: TGTGCCAGTAGTATACCGGTAAATCAGCCCCAGCATTTT. Its protein product is CASSIPVNQPQHF.

V usage is TRBV30 and J usage is TRBJ2-7, with a possible D match to TRBD1 (5 bases). Trimming pared 2 bases from V and 0 bases from J, leaving 8 bases between. Germline V gene data show CDR1 as GTSNPN and CDR2 as SVGIG (reference sequence). The CDR3 extends over 13 amino acids. The CDR3 sequence: CAWSKDNSYEQYF. CDR3 DNA: TGTGCCTGGAGTAAGGACAACTCCTACGAGCAGTACTTC.

The chain uses TRBV19 and TRBJ2-3; 11 bases map to TRBD2. CDR1 LNHDA and CDR2 SQIVND come from the germline V gene (reference sequence). The CDR3 extends over 15 amino acids. With V trimmed by 3 bases and J by 2 bases, 1 base remained unmatched. Here the CDR3 reads CASSMGLADTDTQYF. The CDR3 DNA follows: TGTGCCAGTAGTATGGGACTAGCGGACACAGATACGCAGTATTTT.

This clone was seen a handful of times. The chain links TRBV10-3 to TRBJ2-1; D gene ambiguous. CDR3 size: 13 residues. Trimming shortened V by 2 bases and J by 9 bases, and 11 bases separated the two germline ends. The germline CDR1 and CDR2 sequences are ENHRY and SYGVKD. The CDR3 DNA is TGTGCCATCAGTGAGGTGTCGGGTAGTGAGCAGTTCTTC. Residues: CAISEVSGSEQFF.

The chain links TRBV30 to TRBJ1-1; a weak D match, TRBD1 (6 bases). Between the trimmed V and J ends, which lost 2 bases and 8 bases, there was a span of 12 bases. This CDR3 region has 12 residues. Germline V CDR1 and CDR2: GTSNPN, SVGIG (reference sequence). In DNA, the CDR3 is TGTGCCTGGAGTTTCGGTGGACAGGAAGCTTTCTTT. Its protein is CAWSFGGQEAFF.